The entry below gives a single T cell receptor beta chain sequence along with its context. Its cognate antigen is unknown. The data stem from a study of response to subunit inactivated influenza vaccine. Whole-study findings and limits: Authors suggested seasonal influenza vaccinations each recruit few new T cells.

TCRdb re-called the RT-PCR reads through MiXCR, storing one row per CDR3 protein. The table shows about 700,000 distinct CDR3 sequences, with about 15% occurring only once. The CDR3 contains 14 residues. Per germline, CDR1 SGHKS and CDR2 YYEKEE (reference sequence). V lost 4 bases, J lost 6 bases, and 11 bases lay in between. This clonotype originated in a man aged 45-65 years who received an inactivated influenza vaccine. This specimen consisted of PBMCs from blood, obtained less than 13 days after vaccination. The chain recombines TRBV5-5 with TRBJ1-6; no reliable D call. Here the CDR3 reads CASSLPISNSPLHF. In DNA, the CDR3 is TGTGCCAGCAGCCTTCCGATTAGTAATTCACCCCTCCACTTT.